Listed below are T cell receptor beta chains from one sample, sequenced in a study of neoadjuvant anti-PD-1 for oral cavity cancer. Measured with immunoSEQ multiplex PCR; TCRdb has only the in-frame clones, and not every one. The sample consists of around 32,000 clones, roughly 80% of them appearing once. Sample: PBMCs, taken after nivolumab (anti-PD-1) treatment. Source of these receptors: a person aged 35-79 years with oral cavity squamous cell carcinoma. Each CDR3 is given with its conserved first and last residue. The D gene is left open where the match is weak. Only part of the rows carry a size: once, few, many, or a class if the clone is expanded.

V gene	D gene	clone size	J gene	CDR3 DNA	CDR3 protein
TRBV19	NA	NA	TRBJ1-2	TGTGCCAGTAGTATCTCAGGGTCCGACTACTATGGCTACACCTTC	CASSISGSDYYGYTF
TRBV5-1	NA	NA	TRBJ2-2	TGCGCCAGCACCCCTGGCGGACTACAGAACACCGGGGAGCTGTTTTTT	CASTPGGLQNTGELFF
TRBV18	TRBD1	NA	TRBJ1-4	TGTGCCAGCTCACCGACAGGGGAGGATGAAAAACTGTTTTTT	CASSPTGEDEKLFF
TRBV11-2	TRBD1	large	TRBJ1-2	TGTGCCAGCAGCCCCCGCGTCGATAGGAGGGGGCAGGACTATGGCTACACCTTC	CASSPRVDRRGQDYGYTF
TRBV6-6	NA	few	TRBJ1-1	TGTGCCAGCAATCAGGGAGGGGGTATGAACACTGAAGCTTTCTTT	CASNQGGGMNTEAFF
TRBV11-2	TRBD2	NA	TRBJ2-3	TGTGCCAGCAGCTTATCCCAGACTAGCGGGGGGCGCACAGATACGCAGTATTTT	CASSLSQTSGGRTDTQYF
TRBV4-3	NA	NA	TRBJ1-5	TGCGCCAGCAGCCAAGAGTGGGGACAGCCCCAGCATTTT	CASSQEWGQPQHF
TRBV2	NA	NA	TRBJ1-4	TGTGCCAGCAGTGAAGCCCCTAGGGGGGCGGGTGAAAAACTGTTTTTT	CASSEAPRGAGEKLFF
TRBV5-5	TRBD2	NA	TRBJ2-1	TGTGCCAGCAGCGCGCTAGCGGGGAGGGACAATGAGCAGTTCTTC	CASSALAGRDNEQFF
TRBV6-1	TRBD1	few	TRBJ2-7	TGTGCCTCCAACCCCGGGACAGAGATCTACGAGCAGTACTTC	CASNPGTEIYEQYF
TRBV6-5	NA	NA	TRBJ1-1	TGTGCCAGCAGTTACTCGGCAGGGGCGTGGACTGAAGCTTTCTTT	CASSYSAGAWTEAFF
TRBV11-1	TRBD2	NA	TRBJ2-1	TGTGCCAGCAGCTTACGCGGCGGGGGGGCCTCCTACAATGAGCAGTTCTTC	CASSLRGGGASYNEQFF
TRBV5-1	NA	NA	TRBJ2-6	TGCGCCAGCAGCTTGGCCTTTCAGGGCGGTGGGGCCAACGTCCTGACTTTC	CASSLAFQGGGANVLTF
TRBV7-3	NA	NA	TRBJ1-2	TGTGCCAGCAGCTTAGAAAGGGCCTATGGCTACACCTTC	CASSLERAYGYTF
TRBV6-5	TRBD1	NA	TRBJ2-2	TGTGCCAGCAATAAACAGGGGGCCCCCGGGGAGCTGTTTTTT	CASNKQGAPGELFF
TRBV19	TRBD2	NA	TRBJ2-3	TGTGCCAGTAAGGGACTAGAAGGGGACGCAGATACGCAGTATTTT	CASKGLEGDADTQYF
TRBV5-4	NA	NA	TRBJ2-1	TGTGCCAGCAGCAGTCCGACTAGTCTTGAGCAGTTCTTC	CASSSPTSLEQFF
TRBV7-9	NA	NA	TRBJ2-2	TGTGCCAGCAGCTTAGTTTGGGGTTCGAACACCGGGGAGCTGTTTTTT	CASSLVWGSNTGELFF
TRBV7-9	NA	NA	TRBJ1-2	TGTGCCAGCAGCCTCACCGGGACGGATTATGGCTACACCTTC	CASSLTGTDYGYTF
TRBV6-6	NA	NA	TRBJ2-1	TGTGCCAGCAGTTACTTAGGGAGAGGTGAGCAGTTCTTC	CASSYLGRGEQFF
TRBV2	TRBD1	NA	TRBJ2-4	TGTGCCAGCAGTGCAGGACAGGGGAACATTCAGTACTTC	CASSAGQGNIQYF
TRBV7-2	NA	once	TRBJ2-3	TGTGCCAGCAGCGTGGCCCTAGCTAGCACAGATACGCAGTATTTT	CASSVALASTDTQYF
TRBV6-5	NA	NA	TRBJ1-1	TGTGCCAGCAGCCCCGGACAAAACACTGAAGCTTTCTTT	CASSPGQNTEAFF
TRBV5-4	TRBD2	NA	TRBJ2-2	TGTGCCAGCAGCCTGGGGGGGGTTGACACCGGGGAGCTGTTTTTT	CASSLGGVDTGELFF
TRBV29-1	TRBD1	NA	TRBJ1-2	TGCAGCGTACCCGCGCAGGGGGTATCTGGCTACACCTTC	CSVPAQGVSGYTF
TRBV10-3	NA	NA	TRBJ2-1	TGTGCCATCAACGGCCCTCGAGCGGACAATGAGCAGTTCTTC	CAINGPRADNEQFF
TRBV10-2	TRBD1	NA	TRBJ1-2	TGCGCCAGCAGGGTAGACAGGGGGGCTAACTATGGCTACACCTTC	CASRVDRGANYGYTF
TRBV27	NA	NA	TRBJ1-1	TGTGCCAGCAGTTCAGTTAGGCGTGAAGCTTTCTTT	CASSSVRREAFF
TRBV7-2	TRBD1	NA	TRBJ1-2	TGTGCCAGCAGCCCCGGCATGTGGCAGGGGGGCCTCGCTACCTATGGCTACACCTTC	CASSPGMWQGGLATYGYTF
TRBV7-9	NA	NA	TRBJ2-3	TGTGCCAGCAGCTTAGTAGGCAGCGGCATAACAGATACGCAGTATTTT	CASSLVGSGITDTQYF
TRBV7-9	NA	NA	TRBJ1-3	TGTGCCAGCAGCTCTAATCTGGGGTCTTCAGGAAACACCATATATTTT	CASSSNLGSSGNTIYF
TRBV11-3	NA	few	TRBJ2-2	TGTGCCAGCAGCTTGGGGACGGTCACCGGGGAGCTGTTTTTT	CASSLGTVTGELFF
TRBV5-1	NA	NA	TRBJ1-1	TGCGCCAGCAGCGGGAACACCGGGACAACGGGTGAAGCTTTCTTT	CASSGNTGTTGEAFF
TRBV6-1	NA	NA	TRBJ2-7	TGTGCCAGCAGTGAAGTTGACAGGCCTAGCTCCTACGAGCAGTACTTC	CASSEVDRPSSYEQYF
TRBV6-5	TRBD1	NA	TRBJ2-7	TGTGCCAGCAGTAAGTCCGGGACAGGGCTCATCAAGCAGTACTTC	CASSKSGTGLIKQYF
TRBV6-1	NA	NA	TRBJ2-4	TGTGCCAGCAGTGCCGGATACAAAAACATTCAGTACTTC	CASSAGYKNIQYF
TRBV28	NA	NA	TRBJ1-1	TGTGCCAGCAGTTTATCCGACAGGTTGATCAACACTGAAGCTTTCTTT	CASSLSDRLINTEAFF
TRBV28	TRBD2	NA	TRBJ2-7	TGTGCCAGCAGTAGAGGTGCGGGGGGTCGTTCCTCTCTATACGAGCAGTACTTC	CASSRGAGGRSSLYEQYF
TRBV10-3	TRBD1	few	TRBJ2-5	TGTGCCATCAGCGGGACAGGGGTTCGAGAGACCCAGTACTTC	CAISGTGVRETQYF
TRBV28	NA	NA	TRBJ2-6	TGTGCCAGCAGTTTATATGGGTCGGTGTTCTCTGGGGCCAACGTCCTGACTTTC	CASSLYGSVFSGANVLTF
TRBV18	NA	NA	TRBJ1-2	TGTGCCAGCTCACCCGCCAGGGTATCGGACTACACCTTC	CASSPARVSDYTF
TRBV7-6	NA	NA	TRBJ1-3	TGTGCCAGCAGCTTCTTGGACAGCTCTGGAAACACCATATATTTT	CASSFLDSSGNTIYF
TRBV7-9	NA	NA	TRBJ2-3	TGTGCCAGCAGCTCCAGGGAATTTGGAGATACGCAGTATTTT	CASSSREFGDTQYF
TRBV5-4	NA	NA	TRBJ2-3	TGTGCCAGCAGCTTGGGTGGACCGAGAGACACAGATACGCAGTATTTT	CASSLGGPRDTDTQYF
TRBV7-9	NA	NA	TRBJ2-1	TGTGCCAGCAGCTTAGTCTACAATGAGCAGTTCTTC	CASSLVYNEQFF
TRBV6-4	TRBD1	NA	TRBJ2-7	TGTGCCAGCAGTCCGACAGGGGACACGAGCGAGCAGTACTTC	CASSPTGDTSEQYF
TRBV5-4	NA	NA	TRBJ2-2	TGTGCCAGCAGCTCACTAGCCCAGGCCGGGGAGCTGTTTTTT	CASSSLAQAGELFF
TRBV19	TRBD1	NA	TRBJ1-2	TGTGCCAGTAGTGACAGGGGTAGCTATGGCTACACCTTC	CASSDRGSYGYTF
TRBV7-2	NA	NA	TRBJ1-6	TGTGCCAGCAGCTTAGCAGGGGTAGGCTATAATTCACCCCTCCACTTT	CASSLAGVGYNSPLHF
TRBV11-2	TRBD1	NA	TRBJ1-1	TGTGCCAGCAGCTTAGATCGGAGTACAGGGGGAGCTTTCTTT	CASSLDRSTGGAFF
TRBV6-1	TRBD1	NA	TRBJ1-5	TGTGCCAGCAGTGGACAGGGTAGCAATCAGCCCCAGCATTTT	CASSGQGSNQPQHF
TRBV7-2	NA	NA	TRBJ1-5	TGTGCCAGCAGCTTAGAGGGGGATCAGCCCCAGCATTTT	CASSLEGDQPQHF
TRBV6-6	NA	NA	TRBJ1-4	TGTGCCAGCAGAGGACAGTCGTCTAATGAAAAACTGTTTTTT	CASRGQSSNEKLFF
TRBV6-5	TRBD2	NA	TRBJ2-3	TGTGCCAGCAGCCGAGCGGGGCCTAGCACAGATACGCAGTATTTT	CASSRAGPSTDTQYF
TRBV6-5	TRBD1	few	TRBJ2-7	TGTGCCAGCAGACGACCGGGACAGTTCTACGAGCAGTACTTC	CASRRPGQFYEQYF
TRBV10-1	TRBD2	few	TRBJ2-1	TGCGCCAGCAAGGCTAGCGGGGATTACAATGAGCAGTTCTTC	CASKASGDYNEQFF
TRBV18	TRBD1	few	TRBJ1-2	TGTGCCAGCTCATCGGGACAGATAACCTATGGCTACACCTTC	CASSSGQITYGYTF